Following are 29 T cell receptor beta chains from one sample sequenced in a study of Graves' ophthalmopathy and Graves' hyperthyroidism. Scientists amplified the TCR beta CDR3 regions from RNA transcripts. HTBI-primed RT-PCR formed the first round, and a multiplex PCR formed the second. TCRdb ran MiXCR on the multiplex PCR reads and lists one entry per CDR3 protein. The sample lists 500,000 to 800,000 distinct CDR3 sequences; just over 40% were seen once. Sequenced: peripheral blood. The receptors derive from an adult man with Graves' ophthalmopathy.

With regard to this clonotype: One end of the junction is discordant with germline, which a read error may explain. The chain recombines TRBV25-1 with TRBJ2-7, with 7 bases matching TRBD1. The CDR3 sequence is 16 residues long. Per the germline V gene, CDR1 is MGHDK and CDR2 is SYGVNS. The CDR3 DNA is TGTGCCAGCAGCGTAGTGGGGACAGCCAGCTCCTACGAGCGGTACTTC. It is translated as CASSVVGTASSYERYF.

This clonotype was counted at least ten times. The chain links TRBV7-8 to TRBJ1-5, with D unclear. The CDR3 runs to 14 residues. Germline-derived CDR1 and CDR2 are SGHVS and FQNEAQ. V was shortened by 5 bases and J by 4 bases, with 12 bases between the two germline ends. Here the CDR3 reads CASSGLGVNQPQHF. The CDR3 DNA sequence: TGTGCCAGCAGCGGACTTGGGGTTAATCAGCCCCAGCATTTT.

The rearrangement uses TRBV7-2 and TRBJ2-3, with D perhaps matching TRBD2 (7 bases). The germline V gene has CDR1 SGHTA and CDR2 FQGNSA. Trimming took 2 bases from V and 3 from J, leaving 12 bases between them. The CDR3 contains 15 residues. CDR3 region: CASSLIGGPTDTQYF. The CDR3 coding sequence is TGTGCCAGCAGCTTAATCGGGGGGCCGACAGATACGCAGTATTTT.

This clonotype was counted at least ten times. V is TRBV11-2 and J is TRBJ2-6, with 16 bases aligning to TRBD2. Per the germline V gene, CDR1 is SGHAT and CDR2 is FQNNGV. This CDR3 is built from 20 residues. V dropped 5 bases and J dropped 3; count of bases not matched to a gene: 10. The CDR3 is CASSQAGTSGRAYGANVLTF. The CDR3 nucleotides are TGTGCCAGCAGCCAGGCCGGGACTAGCGGGAGGGCCTATGGGGCCAACGTCCTGACTTTC.

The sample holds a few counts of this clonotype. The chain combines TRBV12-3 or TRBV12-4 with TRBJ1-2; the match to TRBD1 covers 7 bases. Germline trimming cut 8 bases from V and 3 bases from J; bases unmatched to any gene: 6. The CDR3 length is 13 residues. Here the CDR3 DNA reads TGTGCCAGCGTAAGGGACAGTCACTATGGCTACACCTTC. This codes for CASVRDSHYGYTF.

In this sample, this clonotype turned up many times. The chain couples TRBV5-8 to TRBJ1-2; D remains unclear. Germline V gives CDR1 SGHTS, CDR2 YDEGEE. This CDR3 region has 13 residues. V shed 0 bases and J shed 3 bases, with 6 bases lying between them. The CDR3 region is CASSLALDYGYTF. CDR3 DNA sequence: TGTGCCAGCAGCTTGGCTCTGGACTATGGCTACACCTTC.

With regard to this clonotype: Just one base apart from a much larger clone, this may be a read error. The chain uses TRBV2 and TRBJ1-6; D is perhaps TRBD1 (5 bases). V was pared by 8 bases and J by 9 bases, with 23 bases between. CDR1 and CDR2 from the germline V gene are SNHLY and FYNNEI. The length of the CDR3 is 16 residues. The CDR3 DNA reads TGTGCCAGCTGTTACTCGGACCCGCTGGGGCGTTCACCCCTCCACTTT. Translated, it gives CASCYSDPLGRSPLHF.

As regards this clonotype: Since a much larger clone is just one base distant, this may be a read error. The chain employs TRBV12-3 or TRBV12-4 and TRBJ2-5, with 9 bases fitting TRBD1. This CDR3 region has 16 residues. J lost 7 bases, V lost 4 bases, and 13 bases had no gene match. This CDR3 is CASSSPTGTGFGTQYF. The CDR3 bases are TGTGCCAGCAGTTCCCCAACCGGGACAGGGTTTGGGACCCAGTACTTC.

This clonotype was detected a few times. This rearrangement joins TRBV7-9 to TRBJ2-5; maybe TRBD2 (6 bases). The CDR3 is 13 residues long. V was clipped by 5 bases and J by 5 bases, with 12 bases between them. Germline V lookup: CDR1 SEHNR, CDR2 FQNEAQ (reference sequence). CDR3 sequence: CASSTGEWETQYF. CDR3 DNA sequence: TGTGCCAGCAGCACGGGAGAGTGGGAGACCCAGTACTTC.

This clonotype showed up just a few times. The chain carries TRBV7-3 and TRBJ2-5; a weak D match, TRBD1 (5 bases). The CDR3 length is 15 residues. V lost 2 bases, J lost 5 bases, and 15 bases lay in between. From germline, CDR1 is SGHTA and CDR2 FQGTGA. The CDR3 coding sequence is TGTGCCAGCAGCTTAGCCCAGGGCGAGGTGGAGACCCAGTACTTC. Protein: CASSLAQGEVETQYF.

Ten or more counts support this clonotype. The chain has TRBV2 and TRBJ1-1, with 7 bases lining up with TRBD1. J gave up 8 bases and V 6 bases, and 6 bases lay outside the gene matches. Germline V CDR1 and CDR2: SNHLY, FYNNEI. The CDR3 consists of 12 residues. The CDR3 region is CASSTGALEAFF. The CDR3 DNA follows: TGTGCCAGCAGCACAGGGGCCTTGGAAGCTTTCTTT.

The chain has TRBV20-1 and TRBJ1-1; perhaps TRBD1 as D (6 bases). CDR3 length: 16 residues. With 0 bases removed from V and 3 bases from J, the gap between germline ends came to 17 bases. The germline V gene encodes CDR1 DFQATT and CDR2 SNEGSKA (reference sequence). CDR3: CSARDQTGWGDTEAFF. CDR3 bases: TGCAGTGCTAGAGACCAGACAGGTTGGGGTGACACTGAAGCTTTCTTT.

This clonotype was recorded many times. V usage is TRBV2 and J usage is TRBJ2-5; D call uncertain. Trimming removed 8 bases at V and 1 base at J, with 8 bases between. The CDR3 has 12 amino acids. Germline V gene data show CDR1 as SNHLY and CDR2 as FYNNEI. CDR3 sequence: CASVASQETQYF. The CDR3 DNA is TGTGCCAGCGTAGCCTCCCAAGAGACCCAGTACTTC.

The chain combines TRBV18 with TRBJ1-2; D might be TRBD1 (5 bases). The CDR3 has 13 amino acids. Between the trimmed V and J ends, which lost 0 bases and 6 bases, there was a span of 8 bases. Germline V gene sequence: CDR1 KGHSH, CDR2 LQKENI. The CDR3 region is CASSPPGVHGYTF. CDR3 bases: TGTGCCAGCTCACCACCGGGGGTACATGGCTACACCTTC.

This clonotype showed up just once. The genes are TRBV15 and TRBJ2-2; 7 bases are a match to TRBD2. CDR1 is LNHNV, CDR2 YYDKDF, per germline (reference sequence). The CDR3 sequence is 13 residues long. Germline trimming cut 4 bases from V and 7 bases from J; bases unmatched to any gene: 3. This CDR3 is CATSTWTSGELFF. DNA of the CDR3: TGTGCCACCAGCACCTGGACTAGCGGGGAGCTGTTTTTT. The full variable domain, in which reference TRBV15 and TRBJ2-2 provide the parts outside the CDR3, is DAMVIQNPRYQVTQFGKPVTLSCSQTLNHNVMYWYQQKSSQAPKLLFHYYDKDFNNEADTPDNFQSRRPNTSFCFLDIRSPGLGDTAMYLCATSTWTSGELFFGEGSRLTVL.

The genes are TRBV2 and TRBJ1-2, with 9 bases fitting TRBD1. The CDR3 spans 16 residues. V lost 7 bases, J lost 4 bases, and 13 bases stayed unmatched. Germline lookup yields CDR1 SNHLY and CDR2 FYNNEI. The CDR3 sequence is CASIRGDRAYGYGYTF. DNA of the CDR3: TGTGCCAGCATACGCGGGGACAGGGCCTATGGCTATGGCTACACCTTC.

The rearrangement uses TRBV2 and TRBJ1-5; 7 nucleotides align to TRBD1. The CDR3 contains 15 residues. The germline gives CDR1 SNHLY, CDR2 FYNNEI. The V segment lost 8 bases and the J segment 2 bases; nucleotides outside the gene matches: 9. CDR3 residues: CASSPTGMGNQPQHF. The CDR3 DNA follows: TGTGCCAGCTCACCGACAGGGATGGGCAATCAGCCCCAGCATTTT.

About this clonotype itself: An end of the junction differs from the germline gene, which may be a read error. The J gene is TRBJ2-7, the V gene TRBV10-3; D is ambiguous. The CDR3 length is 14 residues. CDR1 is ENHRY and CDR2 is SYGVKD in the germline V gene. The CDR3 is CASSYSSSSYEQYF. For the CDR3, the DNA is TGTGCCAGCAGTTACAGCTCCAGCTCCTACGAGCAGTACTTC.

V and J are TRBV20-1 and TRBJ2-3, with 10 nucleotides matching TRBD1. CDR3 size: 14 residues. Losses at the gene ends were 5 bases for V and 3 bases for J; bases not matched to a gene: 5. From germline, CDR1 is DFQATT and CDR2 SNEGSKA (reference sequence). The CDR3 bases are TGCAGTGCTCCTCCGGGACAGGGGACAGATACGCAGTATTTT. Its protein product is CSAPPGQGTDTQYF.

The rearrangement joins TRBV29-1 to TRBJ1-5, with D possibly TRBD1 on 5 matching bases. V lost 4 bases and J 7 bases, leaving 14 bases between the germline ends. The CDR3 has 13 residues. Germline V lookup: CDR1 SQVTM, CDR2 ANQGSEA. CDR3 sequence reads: CSVGGDADQPQHF. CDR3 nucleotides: TGCAGCGTTGGCGGGGACGCGGACCAGCCCCAGCATTTT.

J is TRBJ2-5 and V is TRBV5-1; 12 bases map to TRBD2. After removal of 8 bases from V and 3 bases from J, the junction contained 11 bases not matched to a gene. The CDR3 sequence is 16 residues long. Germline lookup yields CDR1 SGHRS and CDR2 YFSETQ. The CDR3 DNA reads TGCGCCAGTACCAAATGGGCTAGCGGGGGGGAAGAGACCCAGTACTTC. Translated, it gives CASTKWASGGEETQYF.

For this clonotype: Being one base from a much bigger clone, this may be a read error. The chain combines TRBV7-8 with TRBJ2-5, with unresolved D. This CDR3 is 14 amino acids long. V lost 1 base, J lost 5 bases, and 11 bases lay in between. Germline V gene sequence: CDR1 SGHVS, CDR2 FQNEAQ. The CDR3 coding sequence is TGTGCCAGCAGCTTAGGGCCCCTCGCGGAGACCCAGTACTTC. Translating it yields CASSLGPLAETQYF.

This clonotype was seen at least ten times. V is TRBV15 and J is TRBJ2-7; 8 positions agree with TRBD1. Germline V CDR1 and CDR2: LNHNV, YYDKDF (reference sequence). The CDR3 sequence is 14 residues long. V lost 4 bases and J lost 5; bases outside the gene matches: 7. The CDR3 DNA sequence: TGTGCCACCAGCACCGGACAGGGAATCGACGAGCAGTACTTC. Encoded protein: CATSTGQGIDEQYF.

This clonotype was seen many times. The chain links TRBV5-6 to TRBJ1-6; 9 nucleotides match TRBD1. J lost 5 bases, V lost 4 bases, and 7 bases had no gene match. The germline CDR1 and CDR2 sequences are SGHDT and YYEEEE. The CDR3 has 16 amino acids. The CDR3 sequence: CASSLGQGRDNSPLHF. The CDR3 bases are TGTGCCAGCAGCCTAGGACAGGGGAGGGATAATTCACCCCTCCACTTT. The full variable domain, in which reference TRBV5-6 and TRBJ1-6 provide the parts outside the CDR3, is DAGVTQSPTHLIKTRGQQVTLRCSPKSGHDTVSWYQQALGQGPQFIFQYYEEEERQRGNFPDRFSGHQFPNYSSELNVNALLLGDSALYLCASSLGQGRDNSPLHFGNGTRLTVT.

The CDR3 is CASSEYGTANSPLHF. In DNA, the CDR3 is TGTGCCAGCAGTGAATACGGGACAGCCAATTCACCCCTCCACTTT. The chain employs TRBV25-1 and TRBJ1-6; 7 bases are a match to TRBD1. The CDR3 has 15 residues. V dropped 0 bases and J dropped 7; count of bases not matched to a gene: 3. Germline loops: CDR1 MGHDK, CDR2 SYGVNS.

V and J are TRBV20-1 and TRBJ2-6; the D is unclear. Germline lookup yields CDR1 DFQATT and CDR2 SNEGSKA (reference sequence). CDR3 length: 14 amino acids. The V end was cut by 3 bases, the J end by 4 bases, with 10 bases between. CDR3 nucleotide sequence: TGCAGTGCTAGCCCCGCGACAGGGGCCAACGTCCTGACTTTC. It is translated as CSASPATGANVLTF.

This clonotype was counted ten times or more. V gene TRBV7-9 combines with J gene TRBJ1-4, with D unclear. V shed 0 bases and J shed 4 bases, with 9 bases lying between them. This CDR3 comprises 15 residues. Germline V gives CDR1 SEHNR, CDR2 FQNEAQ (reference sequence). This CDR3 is CASSLAAGFNEKLFF. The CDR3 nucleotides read TGTGCCAGCAGCTTAGCGGCTGGATTTAATGAAAAACTGTTTTTT.

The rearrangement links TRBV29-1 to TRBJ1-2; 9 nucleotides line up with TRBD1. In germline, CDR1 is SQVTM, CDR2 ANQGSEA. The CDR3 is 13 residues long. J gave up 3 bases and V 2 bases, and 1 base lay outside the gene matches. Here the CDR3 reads CSVERTGDYGYTF. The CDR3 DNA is TGCAGCGTTGAACGGACAGGGGACTATGGCTACACCTTC.

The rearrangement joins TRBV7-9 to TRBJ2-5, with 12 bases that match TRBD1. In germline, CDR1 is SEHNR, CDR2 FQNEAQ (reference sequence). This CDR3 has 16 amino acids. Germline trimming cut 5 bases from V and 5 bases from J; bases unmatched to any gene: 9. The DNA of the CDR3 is TGTGCCAGCAGCCCCGGGACAGGGGGCCAAGGGGAGACCCAGTACTTC. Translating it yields CASSPGTGGQGETQYF.